Only a few counts were recorded for the clone carrying this T cell receptor (beta chain). This sample stems from a study of T-cell memory formation after mild COVID-19. TCRdb re-analysed the 5' RACE reads in MiXCR, keeping a single row per CDR3 protein. The sample carries about 190,000 distinct CDR3 sequences, around 19% recorded once. The CDR3 is made up of 13 amino acids. Germline V gene sequence: CDR1 SGHAT, CDR2 FQDESV (reference sequence). Trimming left V 5 bases short and J 6 bases short, with 10 bases between. The clonotype was recovered from an adult woman who had mild COVID-19 (a few samples of this study predate the infection). Cell type and time point are not known. Sample: PBMCs or a T cell subset sorted from them (not recorded which). V and J are TRBV11-1 and TRBJ2-2; D ambiguous. CDR3 sequence reads: CASSQGWAGELFF. In DNA, the CDR3 is TGTGCCAGCAGCCAAGGTTGGGCCGGGGAGCTGTTTTTT.